The T cell receptor (beta chain) under discussion was sequenced for a study of blood T cell repertoires in COVID-19. About the research overall: Whether acute or convalescent, the COVID-19 samples came from the United States, Italy and Spain. PBMCs, B-cell-depleted T cells, or T cells provided the cDNA or gDNA that made up the material.

How the authors handled the data: Amplification of reference gene primers was used by the study to estimate nucleated cell counts. TCRdb's table, derived via immunoSEQ multiplex PCR, lists solely in-frame clones and lacks some. V, J and clone size are taken as reported in that table, and D and trimming were inferred from the DNA itself. The table has some 54,000 clones, about 80% seen once. The CDR3 sequence is 14 residues long. The germline gives CDR1 MNHEY, CDR2 SMNVEV (reference sequence). The V and J ends lost 6 bases and 8 bases respectively, with 16 bases between them. This clone was counted a single time.

The sequencing sample was made of peripheral blood. The chain couples TRBV27 to TRBJ1-4; D is perhaps TRBD1 (6 bases). This receptor was taken from a man in his sixties or seventies with active COVID-19. CDR3 protein: CASSPRGRGEKLFF. DNA of the CDR3: TGTGCCAGCAGCCCTAGGGGCAGGGGCGAAAAACTGTTTTTT.